This TCR beta chain came from a study of cytomegalovirus exposure and HLA in healthy donors. Study overall: For the approximately 410 genotyped donors, more than 80% fell within the Caucasian-associated ancestry cluster. Whole-study results and caveats: Later analysis suggested links between common viral pathogens and several top significant clusters. Three chains tied to CMV proved CMV antigen-specific in vitro.

The PCR was carried out with 60 Vbeta primers and 13 Jbeta primers. This table comes from immunoSEQ multiplex PCR, and its TCRdb copy is limited to in-frame clones, with some not included. The sample has 100,000 or so clones; around 80% are singletons. As to this clone: The antigen remains undetermined.

V was cut by 6 bases and J by 3 bases, with 14 bases left in between. Germline assignment: CDR1 MNHNS and CDR2 SASEGT. The CDR3 runs 14 residues. The chain links TRBV6-1 to TRBJ1-1, with D possibly being TRBD1 (5 bases). The clonotype was recovered from a female donor in good health and CMV-seropositive. The sequenced sample consisted of PBMCs. The CDR3 loop is CASSLYQGDTEAFF. The CDR3 bases are TGTGCCAGCAGCCTTTACCAAGGGGACACTGAAGCTTTCTTT.